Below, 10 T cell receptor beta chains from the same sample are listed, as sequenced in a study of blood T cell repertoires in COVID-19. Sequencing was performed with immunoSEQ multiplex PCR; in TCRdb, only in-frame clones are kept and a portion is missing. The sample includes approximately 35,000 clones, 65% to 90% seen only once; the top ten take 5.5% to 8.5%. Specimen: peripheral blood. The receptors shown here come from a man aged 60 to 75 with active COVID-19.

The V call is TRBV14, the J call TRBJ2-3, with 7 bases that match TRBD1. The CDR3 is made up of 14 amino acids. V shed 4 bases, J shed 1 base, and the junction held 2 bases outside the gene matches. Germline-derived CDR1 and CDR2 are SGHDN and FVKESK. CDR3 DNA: TGTGCCAGCAGCCGTGGACAGGGCACAGATACGCAGTATTTT. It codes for CASSRGQGTDTQYF.

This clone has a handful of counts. The CDR3 bases are TGTGCCAGCAGTCGACTGAGCTACGAGCAGTACTTC. It encodes CASSRLSYEQYF. The V call is TRBV3-1 (or the pseudogene TRBV3-2), the J call TRBJ2-7; no firm D call. Germline V CDR1 and CDR2: LGHDT, YNNKEL (reference sequence). The germline V and J ends were trimmed by 6 bases and 3 bases, with 9 bases remaining between them. The CDR3 contains 12 residues.

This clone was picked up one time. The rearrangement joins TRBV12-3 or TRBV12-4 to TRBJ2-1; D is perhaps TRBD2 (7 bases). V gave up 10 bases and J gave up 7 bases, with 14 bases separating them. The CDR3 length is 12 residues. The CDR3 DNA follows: TGTGCCACATCAGGGGAGGGTAATGAGCAGTTCTTC. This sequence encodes CATSGEGNEQFF.

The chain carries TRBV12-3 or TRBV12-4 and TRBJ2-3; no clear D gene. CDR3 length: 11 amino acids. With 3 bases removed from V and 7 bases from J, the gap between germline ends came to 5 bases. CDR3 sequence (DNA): TGTGCCAGCAGTTTCGCGCATACGCAGTATTTT. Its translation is CASSFAHTQYF.

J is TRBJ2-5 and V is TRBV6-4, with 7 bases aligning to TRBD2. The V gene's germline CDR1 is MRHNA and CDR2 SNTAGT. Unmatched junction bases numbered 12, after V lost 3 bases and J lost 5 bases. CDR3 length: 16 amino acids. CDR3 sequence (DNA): TGTGCCAGCAGTGAAAGGGCGGGAGTGGGAGCGGAGACCCAGTACTTC. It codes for CASSERAGVGAETQYF.

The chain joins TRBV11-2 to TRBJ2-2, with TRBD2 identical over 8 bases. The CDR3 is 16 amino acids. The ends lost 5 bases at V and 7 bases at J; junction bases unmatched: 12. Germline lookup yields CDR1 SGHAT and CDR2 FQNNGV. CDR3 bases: TGTGCCAGCAGCCAGACCAGGGGCGGGAGGATCGGGGAGCTGTTTTTT. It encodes CASSQTRGGRIGELFF.

CDR3 in DNA: TGTGCCAGCAGCTTAGGGCGACTAGCGGGAGGAGAGACCCAGTACTTC. Translated, it gives CASSLGRLAGGETQYF. The chain joins TRBV11-3 to TRBJ2-5; 13 nucleotides line up with TRBD2. The CDR3 has 16 amino acids. J was trimmed by 4 bases and V by 1 base; bases with no gene match: 3. CDR1 and CDR2 from the germline V gene are SGHNT and YENEEA.

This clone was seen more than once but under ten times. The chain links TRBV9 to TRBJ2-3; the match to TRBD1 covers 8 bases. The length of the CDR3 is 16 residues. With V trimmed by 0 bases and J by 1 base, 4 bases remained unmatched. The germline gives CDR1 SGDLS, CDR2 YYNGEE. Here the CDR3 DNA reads TGTGCCAGCAGCGTAGAACAGGGGGTTGGCACAGATACGCAGTATTTT. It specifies CASSVEQGVGTDTQYF.

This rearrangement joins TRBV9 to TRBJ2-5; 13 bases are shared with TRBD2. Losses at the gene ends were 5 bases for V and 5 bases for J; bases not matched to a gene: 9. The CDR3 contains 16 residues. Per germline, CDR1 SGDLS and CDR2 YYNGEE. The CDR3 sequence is CASSRTSGSGTETQYF. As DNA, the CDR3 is TGTGCCAGCAGTCGGACTAGCGGGAGCGGGACGGAGACCCAGTACTTC.

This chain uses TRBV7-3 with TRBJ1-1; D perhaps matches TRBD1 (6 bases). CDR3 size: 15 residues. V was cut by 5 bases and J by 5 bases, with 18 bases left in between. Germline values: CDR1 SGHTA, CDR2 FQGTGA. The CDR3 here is CASSLSQGLRTEAFF. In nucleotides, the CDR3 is TGTGCCAGCAGCCTCTCGCAGGGGTTGAGGACTGAAGCTTTCTTT.